The 8 T cell receptor beta chains listed next were all sequenced from one sample in a study of OX40 agonist ivuxolimab in advanced cancers. TCRdb's copy holds only in-frame clones and misses some; the assay was immunoSEQ multiplex PCR. Found here are roughly 48,000 clones, 86% of them singletons; the top ten hold under 8.5%. The sequences come from CD4+ or CD8+ T cells sorted from blood, collected in a trial of the OX40 agonist ivuxolimab. The receptors were gathered from an adult with an advanced solid tumor such as melanoma, head and neck, liver or kidney cancer.

The chain uses TRBV5-4 and TRBJ2-7, with D possibly matching TRBD2 (7 bases). The germline V gene encodes CDR1 SGHNT and CDR2 YYREEE (reference sequence). Trimming shortened V by 5 bases and J by 5 bases, and 17 bases separated the two germline ends. The CDR3 has 14 amino acids. CDR3 amino acids: CASSFTLGGDEQYF. DNA for the CDR3: TGTGCCAGCAGTTTCACCCTAGGGGGGGACGAGCAGTACTTC. The variable domain in full, completed from reference TRBV5-4 and TRBJ2-7, reads ETGVTQSPTHLIKTRGQQVTLRCSSQSGHNTVSWYQQALGQGPQFIFQYYREEENGRGNFPPRFSGLQFPNYSSELNVNALELDDSALYLCASSFTLGGDEQYFGPGTRLTVT.

J is TRBJ1-1 and V is TRBV30; no clear D. In germline, CDR1 is GTSNPN, CDR2 SVGIG (reference sequence). The CDR3 length is 13 residues. Trimming pared 8 bases from V and 2 bases from J, leaving 15 bases between. The DNA for the CDR3 is TGTGCCAGCGAGCCACACAGTAACACTGAAGCTTTCTTT. Protein product: CASEPHSNTEAFF.

The chain uses TRBV5-1 and TRBJ1-6; 7 nucleotides align to TRBD1. CDR3 length: 15 residues. Germline V CDR1 and CDR2: SGHRS, YFSETQ. The V gene end was trimmed by 2 bases and the J gene end by 7 bases; junction bases not matched to a gene: 6. CDR3 coding DNA: TGCGCCAGCAGCTTAGGACAGGCCGAAAATTCACCCCTCCACTTT. It translates to CASSLGQAENSPLHF.

This clone was detected once. The chain carries TRBV10-1 and TRBJ2-2; D gene unclear. The CDR3 consists of 14 residues. V lost 8 bases and J lost 6, with 16 bases in between. Germline V CDR1 and CDR2: WNHNN, SYGVQD (reference sequence). CDR3 nucleotides: TGCGCCAGCGCCGGGCCCGGAGTCGCCGGGGAGCTGTTTTTT. Its protein is CASAGPGVAGELFF.

The chain links TRBV6-5 to TRBJ1-4, with a possible D match to TRBD1 (5 bases). The CDR3 length is 14 residues. Germline assignment: CDR1 MNHEY and CDR2 SVGAGI. V shed 3 bases and J shed 8 bases, with 13 bases lying between them. CDR3 protein: CASSYSWGGEKLFF. Written as DNA, the CDR3 is TGTGCCAGCAGTTATAGCTGGGGCGGGGAAAAACTGTTTTTT.

V usage is TRBV19 and J usage is TRBJ1-3; 7 positions match TRBD1. Germline loops: CDR1 LNHDA, CDR2 SQIVND (reference sequence). The CDR3 length is 15 residues. The V and J ends lost 5 bases and 4 bases, in that order; junction bases with no gene match: 8. The CDR3 region has the DNA TGTGCCAGTAGTGCCCGACAGGGCACCGGAAACACCATATATTTT. Protein product: CASSARQGTGNTIYF.

This clone has a handful of counts. This CDR3 is also generated by other DNA sequences in the sample. The V and J genes are TRBV7-9 and TRBJ1-2; D is perhaps TRBD1 (6 bases). The germline V and J ends were trimmed by 0 bases and 4 bases, with 9 bases remaining between them. The germline V gene has CDR1 SEHNR and CDR2 FQNEAQ (reference sequence). The CDR3 length is 14 residues. CDR3 amino acids: CASSLAGGGYGYTF. CDR3 DNA: TGTGCCAGCAGCTTAGCCGGAGGGGGCTATGGCTACACCTTC. Drawing the rest from reference TRBV7-9 and TRBJ1-2, the complete variable domain is DTGVSQNPRHKITKRGQNVTFRCDPISEHNRLYWYRQTLGQGPEFLTYFQNEAQLEKSRLLSDRFSAERPKGSFSTLEIQRTEQGDSAMYLCASSLAGGGYGYTFGSGTRLTVV.

V and J are TRBV5-1 and TRBJ2-1; TRBD2 agrees at 11 bases. The CDR3 is 15 amino acids. V lost 4 bases, J lost 5 bases, and 5 bases stayed unmatched. The germline CDR1 and CDR2 sequences are SGHRS and YFSETQ. CDR3 nucleotides: TGCGCCAGCAGCACGACTAGCGGGGTAAACAATGAGCAGTTCTTC. It yields the protein CASSTTSGVNNEQFF.